Shown below are 7 T cell receptor beta chains from a single sample sequenced in a study of CD4+ T cells in melanoma. The data were produced by immunoSEQ multiplex PCR, yet TCRdb's version contains in-frame clones alone and is incomplete. The table has fewer than 15,000 clones, less than 70% seen once. Sequenced: cells from a culture (not recorded whether cultured in vitro). Receptor source: a human donor with melanoma.

This CDR3 reads CSVEGLSSGGGSTDTQYF. The CDR3 DNA sequence: TGCAGCGTTGAAGGTCTGTCTAGCGGGGGGGGAAGCACAGATACGCAGTATTTT. The V and J genes are TRBV29-1 and TRBJ2-3, with 12 bases lining up with TRBD2. The CDR3 contains 18 residues. V shed 1 base and J 0 bases; nucleotides not matched to a gene: 8. CDR1 and CDR2 from the germline V gene are SQVTM and ANQGSEA.

The V and J genes are TRBV11-2 and TRBJ2-3; D tentatively reads TRBD1 or TRBD2 (5 bases each). Trimming left V 5 bases short and J 5 bases short, with 11 bases between. The CDR3 has 13 residues. Germline lookup yields CDR1 SGHAT and CDR2 FQNNGV. The CDR3 DNA reads TGTGCCAGCAGCGCCCAGAGGGGAGATACGCAGTATTTT. Amino acid sequence: CASSAQRGDTQYF.

This chain links TRBV5-4 with TRBJ2-2; D is possibly TRBD1 (8 bases). CDR1 and CDR2 from the germline V gene are SGHNT and YYREEE (reference sequence). CDR3 length equals 16 residues. Trimming removed 4 bases from V and 1 base from J, with 14 bases in between. CDR3 residues: CASSPGGTGNTGELFF. The CDR3 DNA reads TGTGCCAGCAGCCCCGGGGGGACAGGGAACACCGGGGAGCTGTTTTTT.

This clone showed up just a few times. This chain uses TRBV18 with TRBJ2-3; D ambiguous. Germline V gives CDR1 KGHSH, CDR2 LQKENI. The V gene lost 6 bases and the J gene lost 2 bases, with 15 bases spanning the gap. The length of the CDR3 is 15 residues. Here the CDR3 reads CASSRLGTNTDTQYF. The CDR3, as DNA: TGTGCCAGCTCGCGCCTCGGAACTAACACAGATACGCAGTATTTT.

This chain joins TRBV5-4 and TRBJ2-7; D is possibly TRBD2 (5 bases). This CDR3 region has 14 residues. Germline CDR1 reads SGHNT; CDR2 reads YYREEE (reference sequence). The ends were cut back, 5 bases at V and 5 bases at J, with 17 bases in the middle. The DNA for the CDR3 is TGTGCCAGCAGGGGCCCGGGATCAGTCAACGAGCAGTACTTC. It translates to CASRGPGSVNEQYF.

The rearrangement uses TRBV5-1 and TRBJ2-7, with D possibly matching TRBD2 (6 bases). Germline V CDR1 and CDR2: SGHRS, YFSETQ. The ends were cut back, 7 bases at V and 7 bases at J, with 18 bases in the middle. The CDR3 loop spans 13 amino acids. CDR3: CASHEGLRGEQYF. CDR3 bases: TGCGCCAGCCACGAGGGGCTACGGGGGGAGCAGTACTTC.

The count of this clone is one. The rearrangement uses TRBV27 and TRBJ2-1, with TRBD2 matching over 8 bases. The germline gives CDR1 MNHEY, CDR2 SMNVEV (reference sequence). CDR3 length equals 14 residues. Trimming at V came to 4 bases and at J to 10 bases, leaving 9 bases not matched to a gene. In DNA, the CDR3 is TGTGCCAGCAGTTACGGGGGGGCCGTACCCGAGCAGTTCTTC. This encodes CASSYGGAVPEQFF.